This T cell receptor (beta chain) originates from a study of shared clonotypes between healthy human individuals. Turning to the study itself: The donor pool was made up of two women and a few men aged 18 to 49.

The CDR3 is made up of 16 amino acids. Per germline, CDR1 KGHSH and CDR2 LQKENI. The trim removed 4 bases at V and 5 bases at J, leaving 9 bases unmatched. Profiled with immunoSEQ multiplex PCR; TCRdb holds only in-frame clones, not every one. The sample lists roughly 1.4 million clones, about 98.5% seen once, with 0.36% in the top ten. The source is a man aged 30 to 45 in good health. This chain uses TRBV18 with TRBJ2-1, with 9 positions matching TRBD1. The sequenced sample was naive CD4+ T cells sorted from blood. The subset is: CD45RA+ positively selected. Written as DNA, the CDR3 is TGTGCCAGCTCACGGGTTGGACAGGGGTTAGACAATGAGCAGTTCTTC. The encoded protein is CASSRVGQGLDNEQFF.